These T cell receptor beta chains were read from a single sample in a study of T cells after posttransplantation cyclophosphamide. Assay used: immunoSEQ multiplex PCR; TCRdb lists only in-frame clones, some missing. The sample includes approximately 5,000 clones, around 60% of them seen just once. Sequencing was performed on memory CD8+ T cells sorted from blood. The receptors were gathered from a woman in her fifties or sixties in good health, CMV-negative, and a related stem cell transplant donor. Each CDR3 is given with its conserved first and last residue. Each record gives: D gene, J gene, clone size, V gene, CDR3 DNA, CDR3 protein. The D gene is left open where the match is weak. Clone size is stated in some rows and not others, as once, few, many or a class when expanded.

d_gene: TRBD1
j_gene: TRBJ2-2
abundance: .
v_gene: TRBV27
CDR3nt: TGTGCCAGCAGTCATACAGGGGACCGGGAGCTGTTTTTT
CDR3aa: CASSHTGDRELFF

d_gene: .
j_gene: TRBJ2-5
abundance: .
v_gene: TRBV28
CDR3nt: TGTGCCAGCAGTTCTCACATCGAAGAGACCCAGTACTTC
CDR3aa: CASSSHIEETQYF

d_gene: TRBD2
j_gene: TRBJ2-1
abundance: few
v_gene: TRBV28
CDR3nt: TGTGCCAGCAGTCTCAGGACTAGCGGAGCTCTTGAGCAGTTCTTC
CDR3aa: CASSLRTSGALEQFF

d_gene: .
j_gene: TRBJ2-3
abundance: .
v_gene: TRBV6-5
CDR3nt: TGTGCCAGCAGTTACTCAACCTCCGGAGATACGCAGTATTTT
CDR3aa: CASSYSTSGDTQYF

d_gene: .
j_gene: TRBJ1-5
abundance: few
v_gene: TRBV28
CDR3nt: TGTGCCAGCAGTTTAGGGCAGGGCTCTCAGCCCCAGCATTTT
CDR3aa: CASSLGQGSQPQHF

d_gene: .
j_gene: TRBJ2-2
abundance: .
v_gene: TRBV30
CDR3nt: TGTGCCTGGTCAGAAACCGGGGAGCTGTTTTTT
CDR3aa: CAWSETGELFF

d_gene: TRBD2
j_gene: TRBJ2-7
abundance: .
v_gene: TRBV18
CDR3nt: TGTGCCAGCTCACCGGGACTAGCGGGGACATCCTACGAGCAGTACTTC
CDR3aa: CASSPGLAGTSYEQYF

d_gene: .
j_gene: TRBJ2-7
abundance: once
v_gene: TRBV19
CDR3nt: TGTGCCAGTAGTATAACCGGGAGCGCCTACGAGCAGTACTTC
CDR3aa: CASSITGSAYEQYF

d_gene: TRBD2
j_gene: TRBJ2-5
abundance: .
v_gene: TRBV9
CDR3nt: TGTGCCAGCAGCGCCCCCCACGGGGGGCAAGAGACCCAGTACTTC
CDR3aa: CASSAPHGGQETQYF

d_gene: .
j_gene: TRBJ2-5
abundance: .
v_gene: TRBV4-1
CDR3nt: TGCGCCAGCAGCCAAGTCGGGGTACGGGAGACCCAGTACTTC
CDR3aa: CASSQVGVRETQYF

d_gene: .
j_gene: TRBJ1-1
abundance: few
v_gene: TRBV7-9
CDR3nt: TGTGCCGGGGGGGTTACAGAGAACACTGAAGCTTTCTTT
CDR3aa: CAGGVTENTEAFF

d_gene: .
j_gene: TRBJ2-1
abundance: once
v_gene: TRBV28
CDR3nt: TGTGCCAGCAGTTTATATGTCGGGATCTACAATGAGCAGTTCTTC
CDR3aa: CASSLYVGIYNEQFF

d_gene: .
j_gene: TRBJ1-3
abundance: .
v_gene: TRBV7-8
CDR3nt: TGTGCCAGCGGCGGCGGAAACACCATATATTTT
CDR3aa: CASGGGNTIYF

d_gene: TRBD1
j_gene: TRBJ2-7
abundance: .
v_gene: TRBV10-3
CDR3nt: TGTGCCATCAGTGAGCCCGCCCGACAGGGGGCCCACGAGCAGTACTTC
CDR3aa: CAISEPARQGAHEQYF

d_gene: TRBD1
j_gene: TRBJ1-1
abundance: few
v_gene: TRBV18
CDR3nt: TGTGCCAGCTCATCGAACCCCGGGACAGAGAACACTGAAGCTTTCTTT
CDR3aa: CASSSNPGTENTEAFF

d_gene: TRBD1
j_gene: TRBJ1-2
abundance: .
v_gene: TRBV6-5
CDR3nt: TGTGCCAGCAACCCAGGGGGAGCTAACTATGGCTACACCTTC
CDR3aa: CASNPGGANYGYTF

d_gene: TRBD1
j_gene: TRBJ1-2
abundance: .
v_gene: TRBV29-1
CDR3nt: TGCAGCGTTAGAGCTGAGGGACAGGGCAACTATGGCTACACCTTC
CDR3aa: CSVRAEGQGNYGYTF

d_gene: TRBD2
j_gene: TRBJ2-1
abundance: medium-sized
v_gene: TRBV7-9
CDR3nt: TGTGCCAGCACGGACCTGGGGGGGTTCAATGAGCAGTTCTTC
CDR3aa: CASTDLGGFNEQFF

d_gene: .
j_gene: TRBJ2-1
abundance: .
v_gene: TRBV7-3
CDR3nt: TGTGCCAGCAGCTTAATCCTCAGCTCCTACAATGAGCAGTTCTTC
CDR3aa: CASSLILSSYNEQFF

d_gene: .
j_gene: TRBJ2-1
abundance: .
v_gene: TRBV4-1
CDR3nt: TGCGCCAGCAGCCAAGTAGGGGTTTACAATGAGCAGTTCTTC
CDR3aa: CASSQVGVYNEQFF

d_gene: .
j_gene: TRBJ1-1
abundance: .
v_gene: TRBV18
CDR3nt: TGTGCCAGCTCACCCGGTCCTGAAGCTTTCTTT
CDR3aa: CASSPGPEAFF

d_gene: TRBD1
j_gene: TRBJ2-7
abundance: .
v_gene: TRBV2
CDR3nt: TGTGCCAGTACAGGGGGTGTTATCTACGAGCAGTACTTC
CDR3aa: CASTGGVIYEQYF

d_gene: TRBD2
j_gene: TRBJ2-5
abundance: .
v_gene: TRBV28
CDR3nt: TGTGCCAGCAGTTTTTCTGCGGGAGGGATGTACCAAGAGACCCAGTACTTC
CDR3aa: CASSFSAGGMYQETQYF

d_gene: .
j_gene: TRBJ2-3
abundance: few
v_gene: TRBV2
CDR3nt: TGTGCAGAAGCGAGGACAGATACGCAGTATTTT
CDR3aa: CAEARTDTQYF

d_gene: TRBD2
j_gene: TRBJ2-5
abundance: .
v_gene: TRBV13
CDR3nt: TGTGCCAGCAGCCCGGGACTAGGAGGGGATATCACAACGACCCAGTACTTC
CDR3aa: CASSPGLGGDITTTQYF

d_gene: .
j_gene: TRBJ2-2
abundance: .
v_gene: TRBV4-1
CDR3nt: TGCGCCAGCAGCCAAGAGTCAGGAATAAACACCGGGGAGCTGTTTTTT
CDR3aa: CASSQESGINTGELFF

d_gene: .
j_gene: TRBJ2-7
abundance: few
v_gene: TRBV4-1
CDR3nt: TGCGCCAGCAGCCAAGATAATGGGCAGGGATACGAGCAGTACTTC
CDR3aa: CASSQDNGQGYEQYF

d_gene: TRBD2
j_gene: TRBJ2-7
abundance: medium-sized
v_gene: TRBV30
CDR3nt: TGTGCCTGGAACGGCGGGGGGACAAATTACCTCTACGAGCAGTACTTC
CDR3aa: CAWNGGGTNYLYEQYF

d_gene: .
j_gene: TRBJ1-4
abundance: .
v_gene: TRBV14
CDR3nt: TGTGCCAGCAGCCCCTATACAGGGTCAACTAATGAAAAACTGTTTTTT
CDR3aa: CASSPYTGSTNEKLFF

d_gene: .
j_gene: TRBJ1-5
abundance: .
v_gene: TRBV15
CDR3nt: TGTGCCACCAGTCGCCAGTACCAGAATCAGCCCCAGCATTTT
CDR3aa: CATSRQYQNQPQHF

d_gene: .
j_gene: TRBJ2-7
abundance: .
v_gene: TRBV7-2
CDR3nt: TGTGCCAGCAGCTTGGTGACAGTCTCCTACGAGCAGTACTTC
CDR3aa: CASSLVTVSYEQYF

d_gene: .
j_gene: TRBJ1-3
abundance: few
v_gene: TRBV9
CDR3nt: TGTGCCAGCAGCGCCTTTACGGGGGGAAACACCATATATTTT
CDR3aa: CASSAFTGGNTIYF

d_gene: .
j_gene: TRBJ1-4
abundance: few
v_gene: TRBV5-1
CDR3nt: TGCGCCAGCAGCTTGGGGCAGTCGAAACTGTTTTTT
CDR3aa: CASSLGQSKLFF

d_gene: .
j_gene: TRBJ1-2
abundance: .
v_gene: TRBV27
CDR3nt: TGTGCCAGCAGTTTTGCAGGGGCCTTCTATGGCTACACCTTC
CDR3aa: CASSFAGAFYGYTF

d_gene: .
j_gene: TRBJ2-7
abundance: .
v_gene: TRBV7-3
CDR3nt: TGTGCCAGCAGCCCGGAGGGCCTATCCTACGAGCAGTACTTC
CDR3aa: CASSPEGLSYEQYF

d_gene: TRBD1
j_gene: TRBJ1-1
abundance: .
v_gene: TRBV5-1
CDR3nt: TGCGCCAGCAGCTTGGGCTCAGGGGGTGATGAAGCTTTCTTT
CDR3aa: CASSLGSGGDEAFF

d_gene: .
j_gene: TRBJ2-5
abundance: few
v_gene: TRBV9
CDR3nt: TGTGCCAGCAGCTTAGATACTATCGTGCAAGAGACCCAGTACTTC
CDR3aa: CASSLDTIVQETQYF

d_gene: TRBD1
j_gene: TRBJ1-1
abundance: .
v_gene: TRBV19
CDR3nt: TGTGCCAGTAGTATAGGACAGGGGAACACTGAAGCTTTCTTT
CDR3aa: CASSIGQGNTEAFF

d_gene: TRBD2
j_gene: TRBJ2-7
abundance: .
v_gene: TRBV6-1
CDR3nt: TGTGCCAGCAGGCGGACGGGACTAGCGGGAGATGAGCAGTACTTC
CDR3aa: CASRRTGLAGDEQYF

d_gene: .
j_gene: TRBJ2-2
abundance: .
v_gene: TRBV11-3
CDR3nt: TGTGCCAGCAGCTTAGTTTTCCCGACCGGGGAGCTGTTTTTT
CDR3aa: CASSLVFPTGELFF

d_gene: .
j_gene: TRBJ2-1
abundance: .
v_gene: TRBV27
CDR3nt: TGTGCCAGCGGTCCCCGGGGGTCCTACAATGAGCAGTTCTTC
CDR3aa: CASGPRGSYNEQFF

d_gene: TRBD2
j_gene: TRBJ2-5
abundance: once
v_gene: TRBV11-2
CDR3nt: TGTGCCAGCAGCTTATGGGGGGGGGAGACCCAGTACTTC
CDR3aa: CASSLWGGETQYF

d_gene: .
j_gene: TRBJ1-1
abundance: .
v_gene: TRBV6-5
CDR3nt: TGTGCCAGCAGTGAAGGGGTCACTGAAGCTTTCTTT
CDR3aa: CASSEGVTEAFF

d_gene: .
j_gene: TRBJ2-1
abundance: .
v_gene: TRBV27
CDR3nt: TGTGCCAGCAGTTACTGGGCCCCCTCCCCTGCAAAGTTCTTC
CDR3aa: CASSYWAPSPAKFF

d_gene: TRBD1
j_gene: TRBJ1-1
abundance: few
v_gene: TRBV14
CDR3nt: TGTGCCAGCAGCCAACTAAGTACCGGGACAGGGAGCACTGAAGCTTTCTTT
CDR3aa: CASSQLSTGTGSTEAFF

d_gene: TRBD1
j_gene: TRBJ2-1
abundance: few
v_gene: TRBV7-3
CDR3nt: TGTGCCAGCAGCTTAAGACAGGGGCCTAGCAATGAGCAGTTCTTC
CDR3aa: CASSLRQGPSNEQFF

d_gene: TRBD2
j_gene: TRBJ2-2
abundance: medium-sized
v_gene: TRBV27
CDR3nt: TGTGCCAGCAGTTTATATAGCGGGACGCTGGCATCCGGGGAGCTGTTTTTT
CDR3aa: CASSLYSGTLASGELFF

d_gene: TRBD1
j_gene: TRBJ2-7
abundance: large
v_gene: TRBV30
CDR3nt: TGTGCCTTCAGGCCCGGGGACAGGTTCTACGAGCAGTACTTC
CDR3aa: CAFRPGDRFYEQYF

d_gene: .
j_gene: TRBJ2-7
abundance: .
v_gene: TRBV13
CDR3nt: TGTGCCAGCAGCCCACTCGAGGGAAGGCAGCAGTACTTC
CDR3aa: CASSPLEGRQQYF

d_gene: TRBD2
j_gene: TRBJ2-5
abundance: .
v_gene: TRBV6-4
CDR3nt: TGTGCCAGCAGTCCTTCGGCGGGAGGTCAAGAGACCCAGTACTTC
CDR3aa: CASSPSAGGQETQYF

d_gene: .
j_gene: TRBJ1-2
abundance: .
v_gene: TRBV15
CDR3nt: TGTGCCACCAGCGACGGGGCTAACTATGGCTACACCTTC
CDR3aa: CATSDGANYGYTF

d_gene: .
j_gene: TRBJ1-4
abundance: few
v_gene: TRBV9
CDR3nt: TGTGCCAGCAGCGTAGATGGGAGGGACCCAAAGAAACTGTTTTTT
CDR3aa: CASSVDGRDPKKLFF

d_gene: TRBD1
j_gene: TRBJ2-7
abundance: .
v_gene: TRBV23-1
CDR3nt: TGCGCCAGCAGTCAATCAGGACAGGGGGCGAGGGGCAATTGGGACATGGGGGAGCAGTACTTC
CDR3aa: CASSQSGQGARGNWDMGEQYF